These 26 T cell receptor beta chains were sequenced from one sample in a study of blood T cell repertoires in COVID-19. This table comes from immunoSEQ multiplex PCR, and its TCRdb copy is limited to in-frame clones, with some not included. This table holds 350,000 or so clones, about nine tenths found once. Sequencing was performed on PBMCs or T cells enriched from blood (not recorded which). The receptor source for this set is a woman aged 30 to 39 who had been exposed to COVID-19.

The chain is built from TRBV11-3 and TRBJ2-1; D perhaps matches TRBD2 (7 bases). This CDR3 is 19 amino acids long. The germline V gene has CDR1 SGHNT and CDR2 YENEEA. V gave up 1 base and J gave up 2 bases, with 21 bases separating them. CDR3 DNA: TGTGCCAGCAGCTTAGTGTTGGGAGGGGGGGCGCCGACCTACAATGAGCAGTTCTTC. Translated: CASSLVLGGGAPTYNEQFF.

The chain uses TRBV5-1 and TRBJ1-4; 7 nucleotides align to TRBD1. Germline CDR1 SGHRS, CDR2 YFSETQ. The CDR3 length is 13 residues. V trimming: 5 bases; J trimming: 5 bases; junction bases outside the gene matches: 3. In DNA form, the CDR3 reads TGCGCCAGCAGGGGACAGCGAAATGAAAAACTGTTTTTT. Its protein product is CASRGQRNEKLFF.

Concerning this clone itself: The junction and the germline gene differ at one end; a read error may be behind it. The chain links TRBV18 to TRBJ2-1; TRBD1 matches 8 bases. The CDR3 has 12 amino acids. Germline V gene sequence: CDR1 KGHSH, CDR2 LQKENI. The CDR3 protein is CASSPDRPGQVF. The CDR3 DNA reads as TGTGCCAGCTCACCAGATAGGCCGGGACAGGTCTTC. Full variable domain (outside the CDR3, taken from reference TRBV18 and TRBJ2-1): NAGVMQNPRHLVRRRGQEARLRCSPMKGHSHVYWYRQLPEEGLKFMVYLQKENIIDESGMPKERFSAEFPKEGPSILRIQQVVRGDSAAYFCASSPDRPGQVFGPGTRLTVL.

The rearrangement joins TRBV5-1 to TRBJ2-3, with 10 bases aligning to TRBD2. The CDR3 spans 15 residues. Germline trimming cut 2 bases from V and 4 bases from J; bases unmatched to any gene: 4. CDR1 is SGHRS and CDR2 is YFSETQ in the germline V gene. DNA for the CDR3: TGCGCCAGCAGCTTAGTAGCGGGAGGCCCAGATACGCAGTATTTT. This sequence encodes CASSLVAGGPDTQYF.

The J gene is TRBJ2-7, the V gene TRBV13, with TRBD1 matching 8 bases. V lost 3 bases and J lost 4; bases outside the gene matches: 11. Germline V gene lookup returns CDR1 PRHDT and CDR2 FYEKMQ (reference sequence). The CDR3 is 16 residues long. CDR3 in amino acids: CASSLSAGTGRYEQYF. DNA of the CDR3: TGTGCCAGCAGCTTGTCGGCCGGGACAGGACGGTACGAGCAGTACTTC.

V usage is TRBV3-1 (or the pseudogene TRBV3-2) and J usage is TRBJ1-2, with D unclear. V dropped 0 bases and J dropped 14 bases, with 7 bases sitting between them. CDR3 length: 10 amino acids. The germline CDR1 and CDR2 sequences are LGHDT and YNNKEL (reference sequence). The CDR3 reads CASSQESPTF. The CDR3 DNA sequence: TGTGCCAGCAGCCAAGAATCCCCAACCTTC.

The CDR3 DNA sequence: TGTGCCAGCTCACCATGGGGCAGGGGGCCCTCAGATACGCAGTATTTT. It codes for CASSPWGRGPSDTQYF. The rearrangement links TRBV18 to TRBJ2-3; 8 bases are shared with TRBD1. Trimming cost V 2 bases and J 4 bases; bases outside gene matches: 8. The CDR3 runs to 16 residues. The germline V gene encodes CDR1 KGHSH and CDR2 LQKENI. The variable domain in full, completed from reference TRBV18 and TRBJ2-3, reads NAGVMQNPRHLVRRRGQEARLRCSPMKGHSHVYWYRQLPEEGLKFMVYLQKENIIDESGMPKERFSAEFPKEGPSILRIQQVVRGDSAAYFCASSPWGRGPSDTQYFGPGTRLTVL.

The J gene is TRBJ2-2, the V gene TRBV7-7, with 7 bases that match TRBD1. The J segment lost 5 bases and the V segment lost 5 bases, leaving 8 bases of the junction unmatched. The CDR3 totals 15 residues. Per the germline V gene, CDR1 is SSHAT and CDR2 is FNYEAQ (reference sequence). The CDR3 is CASSPHLTGTGELFF. The CDR3 DNA reads TGTGCCAGCAGCCCGCACCTGACAGGGACCGGGGAGCTGTTTTTT.

The chain uses TRBV7-9 and TRBJ1-5, with D possibly matching TRBD1 (6 bases). The CDR3 extends over 15 amino acids. The V end lost 2 bases, the J end lost 7 bases, and 15 bases lay between the germline ends. Looked up from germline, CDR1 is SEHNR and CDR2 is FQNEAQ (reference sequence). CDR3 nucleotide sequence: TGTGCCAGCAGCTTACAGGCGGCAGGGGACCAGCCCCAGCATTTT. It translates to CASSLQAAGDQPQHF.

The chain combines TRBV5-1 with TRBJ1-4, with TRBD1 identical over 8 bases. The CDR3 contains 13 residues. V lost 5 bases and J lost 8; bases outside the gene matches: 5. The V gene's germline CDR1 is SGHRS and CDR2 YFSETQ. This chain's CDR3 is CASRDRESEKLFF. CDR3 coding DNA: TGCGCCAGCAGGGACAGGGAATCCGAAAAACTGTTTTTT. Full variable domain (remainder filled in from reference TRBV5-1 and TRBJ1-4): KAGVTQTPRYLIKTRGQQVTLSCSPISGHRSVSWYQQTPGQGLQFLFEYFSETQRNKGNFPGRFSGRQFSNSRSEMNVSTLELGDSALYLCASRDRESEKLFFGSGTQLSVL.

This chain joins TRBV29-1 and TRBJ1-2, with TRBD1 matching over 8 bases. The CDR3 has 15 amino acids. J was trimmed by 4 bases and V by 5 bases; bases with no gene match: 12. Per the germline V gene, CDR1 is SQVTM and CDR2 is ANQGSEA. For the CDR3, the DNA is TGCAGCGTTTCCGCCGGGACAGGCAAAATCTATGGCTACACCTTC. This codes for CSVSAGTGKIYGYTF.

The chain joins TRBV1 to TRBJ2-1; the table's D call TRBD2 went unverified against the DNA. TRBV1 is a recognized pseudogene. The CDR3 has 20 amino acids. In nucleotides, the CDR3 is TGCACCAGCAGCCAAGGTAGACTAGCGGGACCCCAAACCTCCTACAATGAGCAGTTCTTC. Residues: CTSSQGRLAGPQTSYNEQFF.

This clone has just a few counts. This sequence joins TRBV29-1 and TRBJ2-1; D uncertain. CDR1 is SQVTM and CDR2 is ANQGSEA in the germline V gene. CDR3 length: 12 residues. V dropped 6 bases and J dropped 6 bases, with 12 bases sitting between them. In DNA, the CDR3 is TGCAGCGTCGGTGGGCCTGTCAATGAGCAGTTCTTC. It translates to CSVGGPVNEQFF.

The rearrangement uses TRBV7-3 and TRBJ2-3, with 13 bases matching TRBD2. Germline values: CDR1 SGHTA, CDR2 FQGTGA. The CDR3 consists of 16 residues. The junction had 8 bases not matched to a gene; V was cut back by 5 bases and J by 6 bases. The CDR3, as DNA: TGTGCCAGCAGCCCAGGGACTAGCGGGATAGCGGATACGCAGTATTTT. Residues: CASSPGTSGIADTQYF.

J is TRBJ2-7 and V is TRBV6-2 or TRBV6-3; no reliable D call. Trimming pared 5 bases from V and 2 bases from J, leaving 13 bases between. The CDR3 is 14 amino acids. Germline loops: CDR1 MNHEY, CDR2 SVGEGT. DNA for the CDR3: TGTGCCAGCAGTCCCACCTTAACTCCCTACGAGCAGTACTTC. Amino acids: CASSPTLTPYEQYF.

The chain combines TRBV14 with TRBJ2-5; 7 bases agree with TRBD1. This CDR3 is built from 16 residues. CDR1 and CDR2 (germline): SGHDN, FVKESK. Losses at the gene ends were 1 base for V and 4 bases for J; bases not matched to a gene: 9. The CDR3 sequence is CASSQGRTGGGETQYF. In nucleotides, the CDR3 is TGTGCCAGCAGCCAAGGCCGGACAGGCGGCGGAGAGACCCAGTACTTC.

This clone was recorded once. CDR3 bases: TGCACCAGCAGCCAAGACAAGAGCGGGAAAAACTACAATGAGCAGTTCTTC. This encodes CTSSQDKSGKNYNEQFF. The chain recombines TRBV1 with TRBJ2-1; the tabulated D call, TRBD2, remains unverified against the DNA. TRBV1 is labeled a pseudogene. The CDR3 is 17 amino acids.

A note on this clone: Other DNA variants within this sample encode the same CDR3. The chain couples TRBV5-4 to TRBJ2-3; no reliable D call. Germline-derived CDR1 and CDR2 are SGHNT and YYREEE (reference sequence). The CDR3 runs to 14 residues. Trimming took 0 bases from V and 1 from J, leaving 6 bases between them. CDR3: CASSLGSGTDTQYF. CDR3 sequence (DNA): TGTGCCAGCAGCTTGGGGTCAGGCACAGATACGCAGTATTTT.

The chain combines TRBV28 with TRBJ2-7, with 7 bases matching TRBD2. The CDR3 covers 15 residues. V dropped 8 bases and J dropped 1; count of bases not matched to a gene: 11. The V gene's germline CDR1 is MDHEN and CDR2 SYDVKM. The CDR3 region has the DNA TGTGCCAGCCGAGGCCCCGGGGGAGGGTCCTACGAGCAGTACTTC. Protein: CASRGPGGGSYEQYF.

The chain links TRBV7-9 to TRBJ1-5; perhaps TRBD1 as D (5 bases). Germline CDR1 SEHNR, CDR2 FQNEAQ (reference sequence). The V end lost 1 base, the J end lost 0 bases, and 13 bases lay between the germline ends. This CDR3 has 17 amino acids. CDR3 protein: CASSLVGGLSSNQPQHF. In nucleotides, the CDR3 is TGTGCCAGCAGCTTAGTGGGGGGGTTAAGTAGCAATCAGCCCCAGCATTTT.

The chain combines TRBV19 with TRBJ2-7; D is perhaps TRBD1 (5 bases). The V and J ends lost 3 bases and 8 bases respectively, with 8 bases between them. The CDR3 totals 11 residues. The V gene's germline CDR1 is LNHDA and CDR2 SQIVND (reference sequence). The CDR3 protein is CASSMQGKQYF. The CDR3 DNA sequence: TGTGCCAGTAGTATGCAGGGCAAGCAGTACTTC.

As regards this clone: Other DNA sequences from this sample encode an identical CDR3 as well. CDR3 amino acids: CASSLALYEQYF. CDR3 bases: TGTGCCAGCAGTTTAGCCCTCTACGAGCAGTACTTC. The chain links TRBV12-3 or TRBV12-4 to TRBJ2-7; no firm D call. The ends were cut back, 0 bases at V and 3 bases at J, with 3 bases in the middle. The CDR3 contains 12 residues.

The chain employs TRBV27 and TRBJ1-5; tentatively, D is TRBD1 (5 bases). The germline V gene encodes CDR1 MNHEY and CDR2 SMNVEV (reference sequence). The CDR3 spans 15 residues. Trimming shortened V by 6 bases and J by 4 bases, and 16 bases separated the two germline ends. CDR3 bases: TGTGCCAGCAGCCGTGACATAGGGGCAAATCAGCCCCAGCATTTT. Its translation: CASSRDIGANQPQHF.

The chain carries TRBV11-2 and TRBJ2-4, with 13 bases matching TRBD2. This CDR3 has 14 amino acids. Germline V gene data show CDR1 as SGHAT and CDR2 as FQNNGV. Trimming took 4 bases from V and 11 from J; bases not matched to a gene: 5. CDR3 DNA: TGTGCCAGCAGCTCATTGGGACTAGCGGGATTTCAGTACTTC. Encoded protein: CASSSLGLAGFQYF. The variable domain in full, completed from reference TRBV11-2 and TRBJ2-4, reads EAGVAQSPRYKIIEKRQSVAFWCNPISGHATLYWYQQILGQGPKLLIQFQNNGVVDDSQLPKDRFSAERLKGVDSTLKIQPAKLEDSAVYLCASSSLGLAGFQYFGAGTRLSVL.

V gene TRBV28 combines with J gene TRBJ1-3; D is possibly TRBD1 (6 bases). The germline V gene has CDR1 MDHEN and CDR2 SYDVKM. The CDR3 consists of 14 residues. Trimming cost V 8 bases and J 3 bases, with 14 bases left between them. CDR3 DNA sequence: TGTGCCAGCCGAACAGGGAACTTTGGAAACACCATATATTTT. It codes for CASRTGNFGNTIYF.

The V gene is TRBV24-1, the J gene TRBJ1-1; possible D gene TRBD1, 5 bases. Trimming removed 7 bases at V and 2 bases at J, with 13 bases between. This CDR3 spans 14 amino acids. The germline gives CDR1 KGHDR, CDR2 SFDVKD. The CDR3 spells CATREGPENTEAFF. DNA for the CDR3: TGTGCCACCAGGGAGGGACCTGAAAACACTGAAGCTTTCTTT.